The 18 T cell receptor beta chains below all came from one sample that was sequenced in a study of regulatory T cells in long-lasting Graves disease (dated by TCRdb to about 2021). Sample time point, as interpreted from the label and publication: persistent/refractory GD, antithyroid drugs over 5 years with positive TRAb. RNA was extracted from PBMCs in TRIzol for both TCR sequencing and RNA sequencing. The library was made by multiplex PCR. For sequencing, an Illumina HiSeq 4000 was employed. TCR beta libraries were built with iRepertoire HTBI primers and Arm-PCR amplification of CDR3 regions. The public reads were reanalyzed by TCRdb: fastp trimming at Q25, MiXCR alignment, in-frame beta chains only. Each entry merges the rows of one CDR3 protein and shows their most common DNA and genes. The sample table holds about 290,000 distinct CDR3 sequences, of which roughly a fifth were seen once. In total, the top ten clones hold roughly 50% of the sample.

Sequencing used peripheral blood mononuclear cells (PBMCs), obtained when the disease was refractory, from a patient treated with antithyroid drugs. These receptors originate from a female donor with Graves disease.

On this clonotype itself: It may be a read error: a sequence one base away is much more abundant. No conserved phenylalanine or tryptophan ends this CDR3, so it is likely a read error. The chain couples TRBV5-1 to TRBJ1-1; D call uncertain. Germline lookup yields CDR1 SGHRS and CDR2 YFSETQ. The V and J ends lost 4 bases and 1 base respectively, with 14 bases between them. The CDR3 sequence is 15 residues long. As DNA, the CDR3 is TGCGCCAGCAGCCAAGGACCTCCTTGGAACACTGAAGCTTTCCTT. Translation: CASSQGPPWNTEAFL.

For this clonotype: Being one base from a much bigger clone, this may be a read error. The chain links TRBV7-2 to TRBJ2-5, with D perhaps TRBD1 or TRBD2 (5 bases each). This CDR3 has 14 residues. Trimming cost V 5 bases and J 7 bases, with 17 bases left between them. CDR1 is SGHTA, CDR2 FQGNSA, per germline. DNA for the CDR3: TGTGCCAGCAGCCAGGGCCTAGTCGCGGGGACCCAGTACTTC. Translation: CASSQGLVAGTQYF.

The rearrangement joins TRBV20-1 to TRBJ2-1; weak D call: TRBD2 (5 bases). The germline CDR1 and CDR2 sequences are DFQATT and SNEGSKA (reference sequence). The CDR3 runs to 12 residues. Trimming removed 3 bases at V and 8 bases at J, with 11 bases between. The CDR3 here is CSASGGSDEQFF. The CDR3 DNA reads TGCAGTGCTAGTGGTGGGAGCGATGAGCAGTTCTTC.

The sample holds many counts of this clonotype. Here the CDR3 reads CASSYSVGGQSHGSPLHF. CDR3 in DNA: TGTGCCAGCAGTTACTCGGTCGGGGGACAGTCCCACGGTTCACCCCTCCACTTT. The rearrangement joins TRBV6-5 to TRBJ1-6; 7 nucleotides match TRBD1. Germline V gene lookup returns CDR1 MNHEY and CDR2 SVGAGI. The J segment lost 9 bases and the V segment lost 0 bases, leaving 14 bases of the junction unmatched. The length of the CDR3 is 18 residues.

Many counts were recorded for this clonotype. V is TRBV12-3 or TRBV12-4 and J is TRBJ1-3, with 7 positions matching TRBD1. The junction had 6 bases not matched to a gene; V was cut back by 3 bases and J by 4 bases. This CDR3 comprises 15 residues. CDR3 in amino acids: CASSFSRGSGNTIYF. CDR3 sequence (DNA): TGTGCCAGCAGTTTCAGCAGGGGGTCCGGAAACACCATATATTTT.

The J gene is TRBJ2-1, the V gene TRBV7-2, with no clear D. The CDR3 covers 14 residues. Germline-derived CDR1 and CDR2 are SGHTA and FQGNSA. Between the trimmed V and J ends, which lost 5 bases and 1 base, there was a span of 9 bases. CDR3 nucleotide sequence: TGTGCCAGCAGCGAGACGCGTTCCTACAATGAGCAGTTCTTC. This encodes CASSETRSYNEQFF.

About this clonotype: The CDR3 ends on some other residue instead of the conserved phenylalanine or tryptophan, so this is likely a read error. V gene TRBV3-1 combines with J gene TRBJ1-1; possible D gene TRBD1, 6 bases. This CDR3 comprises 14 residues. The germline V gene has CDR1 LGHDT and CDR2 YNNKEL (reference sequence). The V end was cut by 1 base, the J end by 6 bases, with 12 bases between. This CDR3 reads CASSQGTAASEAFL. The CDR3, as DNA: TGTGCCAGCAGCCAAGGGACAGCAGCTTCTGAAGCTTTCCTT.

This clonotype was observed at least ten times. The chain employs TRBV28 and TRBJ1-4, with D tentatively TRBD1 (6 bases). V was pared by 7 bases and J by 3 bases, with 15 bases between. The CDR3 sequence is 15 residues long. CDR1 is MDHEN and CDR2 is SYDVKM in the germline V gene. Here the CDR3 DNA reads TGTGCCAGCACTAACCTGGACAGACCTAATGAAAAACTGTTTTTT. Translating gives CASTNLDRPNEKLFF.

Turning to this clonotype: One end of the junction is discordant with germline, which a read error may explain. In DNA, the CDR3 is TGTGTCACCAGTGACGCGACTAGCGGGAGTTGGGGCGAGACCCAGTACTTC. Translated, it gives CVTSDATSGSWGETQYF. The chain links TRBV24-1 to TRBJ2-5, with 12 bases aligning to TRBD2. Germline V gene sequence: CDR1 KGHDR, CDR2 SFDVKD. The CDR3 is 17 amino acids.

V and J are TRBV6-9 and TRBJ1-5; TRBD1 is a possible D gene (5 bases). Germline V gene lookup returns CDR1 MNHGY and CDR2 SVAAGI. CDR3 length: 17 residues. V was pared by 4 bases and J by 1 base, with 17 bases between. CDR3 in amino acids: CASSFTLGPWSNQPQHF. CDR3 nucleotide sequence: TGTGCCAGCAGTTTCACACTGGGGCCCTGGAGCAATCAGCCCCAGCATTTT.

The chain combines TRBV27 with TRBJ2-1, with TRBD2 matching 8 bases. The CDR3 spans 14 residues. J was trimmed by 12 bases and V by 5 bases; bases with no gene match: 12. Germline V gives CDR1 MNHEY, CDR2 SMNVEV (reference sequence). The CDR3 DNA reads TGTGCCAGCAGTCGTCCGGGACTAGAGTATACGCAGTTCTTC. Amino acid sequence: CASSRPGLEYTQFF.

This clonotype was recorded many times. V usage is TRBV7-2 and J usage is TRBJ1-2, with TRBD1 as a possible D gene (6 bases). The V gene lost 1 base and the J gene lost 4 bases, with 10 bases spanning the gap. This CDR3 has 14 amino acids. In germline, CDR1 is SGHTA, CDR2 FQGNSA. In DNA, the CDR3 is TGTGCCAGCAGCTTAGAACAGGGCGGCTATGGCTACACCTTC. It yields the protein CASSLEQGGYGYTF.

A few counts support this clonotype. The DNA for the CDR3 is TGTGCCACCAGTGATCGGACAGGCGGAGAGACCCAGTACTTC. Its protein product is CATSDRTGGETQYF. The V call is TRBV24-1, the J call TRBJ2-5; the match to TRBD1 covers 7 bases. There are 14 residues in the CDR3. The junction had 4 bases not matched to a gene; V was cut back by 3 bases and J by 4 bases. Looked up from germline, CDR1 is KGHDR and CDR2 is SFDVKD.

The chain carries TRBV2 and TRBJ2-1, with 16 bases that match TRBD2. The CDR3 totals 17 residues. Per the germline V gene, CDR1 is SNHLY and CDR2 is FYNNEI. The V segment lost 10 bases and the J segment 5 bases; nucleotides outside the gene matches: 11. The CDR3 loop is CANEGLAGGRGHNEQFF. CDR3 nucleotides: TGTGCCAACGAGGGACTAGCGGGAGGGCGAGGGCACAATGAGCAGTTCTTC.

This clonotype was seen ten or more times. This chain connects TRBV20-1 to TRBJ2-7; D might be TRBD1 (5 bases). Germline loops: CDR1 DFQATT, CDR2 SNEGSKA (reference sequence). The CDR3 is 13 amino acids. V dropped 3 bases and J dropped 4 bases, with 13 bases sitting between them. The CDR3 DNA is TGCAGTGCTAGTGGAAGGGGTGGTTACGAGCAGTACTTC. Encoded protein: CSASGRGGYEQYF.

The CDR3 DNA reads as TGTGCCACCAGCAGAGGGTTAGCCAAAAACATTCAGTACTTC. Protein: CATSRGLAKNIQYF. V gene TRBV15 combines with J gene TRBJ2-4; D gene uncertain. The CDR3 has 14 residues. The germline V and J ends were trimmed by 1 base and 0 bases, with 4 bases remaining between them. Germline loops: CDR1 LNHNV, CDR2 YYDKDF (reference sequence).

This clonotype was seen ten or more times. The V call is TRBV28, the J call TRBJ1-1, with D hard to call. The germline V gene has CDR1 MDHEN and CDR2 SYDVKM. The CDR3 consists of 11 residues. Deletions cut 7 bases from V and 4 bases from J, with 7 bases between. CDR3 sequence (DNA): TGTGCCAGCATTCGGGCCACTGAAGCTTTCTTT. Translated: CASIRATEAFF.

The V call is TRBV28, the J call TRBJ2-1, with 7 nucleotides matching TRBD2. Germline V gives CDR1 MDHEN, CDR2 SYDVKM. CDR3 length: 14 amino acids. The V and J ends lost 6 bases and 7 bases, in that order; junction bases with no gene match: 9. The CDR3 DNA follows: TGTGCCAGCAGCGGACTAGTGTTTGGGAATGAGCAGTTCTTC. As protein: CASSGLVFGNEQFF.